This record covers a single T cell receptor beta chain. With 4 bases removed from V and 4 bases from J, the gap between germline ends came to 8 bases. Germline loops: CDR1 SGHAT, CDR2 FQNNGV. The CDR3 length is 12 residues. This sample stems from a study of OX40 agonist ivuxolimab in advanced cancers. Turning to the study itself: Subjects had a mean age of approximately 60 years, with a range of 23 to 79; just over 80% were male.

The repertoire was sequenced with immunoSEQ multiplex PCR; TCRdb's copy has only in-frame clones and lacks some. This table holds 55,000 to 80,000 clones, roughly four fifths found once. The chain employs TRBV11-2 and TRBJ2-7; D unclear. The source material was CD4+ or CD8+ T cells sorted from blood, sampled in a trial of the OX40 agonist ivuxolimab. The source of this sequence is an adult with an advanced solid tumor such as melanoma, head and neck, liver or kidney cancer. The CDR3 loop reads CASSSVTYEQYF. The CDR3 DNA follows: TGTGCCAGCAGCTCCGTGACGTACGAGCAGTACTTC. Drawing the rest from reference TRBV11-2 and TRBJ2-7, the complete variable domain is EAGVAQSPRYKIIEKRQSVAFWCNPISGHATLYWYQQILGQGPKLLIQFQNNGVVDDSQLPKDRFSAERLKGVDSTLKIQPAKLEDSAVYLCASSSVTYEQYFGPGTRLTVT.